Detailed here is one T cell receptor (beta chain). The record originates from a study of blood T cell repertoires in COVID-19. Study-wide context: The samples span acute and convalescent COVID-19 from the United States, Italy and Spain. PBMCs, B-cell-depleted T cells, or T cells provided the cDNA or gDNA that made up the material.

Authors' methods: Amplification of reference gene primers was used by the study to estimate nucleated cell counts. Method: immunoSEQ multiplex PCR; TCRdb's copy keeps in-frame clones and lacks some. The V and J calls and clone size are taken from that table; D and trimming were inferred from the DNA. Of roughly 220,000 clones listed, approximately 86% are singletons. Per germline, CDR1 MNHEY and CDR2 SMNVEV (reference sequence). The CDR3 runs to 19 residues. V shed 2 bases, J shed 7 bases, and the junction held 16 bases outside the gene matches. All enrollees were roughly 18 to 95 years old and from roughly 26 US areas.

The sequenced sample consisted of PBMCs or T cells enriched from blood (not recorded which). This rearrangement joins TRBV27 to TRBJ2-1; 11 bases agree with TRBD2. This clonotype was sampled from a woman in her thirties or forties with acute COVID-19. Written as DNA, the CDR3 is TGTGCCAGCAGTTTAATTCGCGGGATAGCGGGAGGGCGTTCAAATGAGCAGTTCTTC. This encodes CASSLIRGIAGGRSNEQFF.